This passage covers 13 T cell receptor beta chains from one sample sequenced in a study of blood T cell repertoires in COVID-19. Measured with immunoSEQ multiplex PCR; TCRdb has only the in-frame clones, and not every one. The data hold some 120,000 clones, with about four fifths observed a single time. The sample comprised peripheral blood. The receptors were sampled from a man older than 75 with active or convalescent COVID-19.

This clone came up once. The gene calls are TRBV18 and TRBJ2-5, with TRBD1 matching over 7 bases. Germline lookup yields CDR1 KGHSH and CDR2 LQKENI. V lost 6 bases, J lost 5 bases, and 3 bases stayed unmatched. This CDR3 has 12 amino acids. CDR3 nucleotides: TGTGCCAGCTCGAAAGGGGGCGAGACCCAGTACTTC. Translation gives CASSKGGETQYF.

This clone has more than one count but fewer than ten. V is TRBV7-9 and J is TRBJ2-3; 8 nucleotides align to TRBD1. This CDR3 contains 16 residues. The germline V gene encodes CDR1 SEHNR and CDR2 FQNEAQ (reference sequence). The junction had 14 bases not matched to a gene; V was cut back by 6 bases and J by 6 bases. The CDR3 here is CASSPPVDRAPDTQYF. The CDR3 nucleotides are TGTGCCAGCAGTCCCCCCGTGGACAGGGCTCCCGATACGCAGTATTTT.

This chain joins TRBV30 and TRBJ2-5, with 9 bases lining up with TRBD2. Germline-derived CDR1 and CDR2 are GTSNPN and SVGIG (reference sequence). Trimming cost V 6 bases and J 4 bases; bases outside gene matches: 9. CDR3 size: 14 residues. CDR3 DNA: TGTGCCTGCGGGAGGCGGGGGGGTGGAGAGACCCAGTACTTC. It encodes CACGRRGGGETQYF.

The chain couples TRBV5-5 to TRBJ1-2; 7 bases agree with TRBD1. The CDR3 sequence is 14 residues long. Germline V gene lookup returns CDR1 SGHKS and CDR2 YYEKEE (reference sequence). Germline trimming cut 5 bases from V and 6 bases from J; bases unmatched to any gene: 10. In DNA, the CDR3 is TGTGCCAGCAGGTACCAGACAGGGCCCAATGGCTACACCTTC. Amino acids: CASRYQTGPNGYTF.

V usage is TRBV5-5 and J usage is TRBJ1-1; D remains ambiguous. Germline assignment: CDR1 SGHKS and CDR2 YYEKEE (reference sequence). The CDR3 runs 14 residues. V was trimmed by 4 bases and J by 0 bases, leaving 10 bases between them. CDR3 amino acids: CASSAAPMNTEAFF. The CDR3 DNA sequence: TGTGCCAGCAGCGCGGCACCTATGAACACTGAAGCTTTCTTT.

This clone was detected only once. J is TRBJ1-2 and V is TRBV18, with 8 bases fitting TRBD1. J lost 1 base, V lost 4 bases, and 8 bases had no gene match. This CDR3 is built from 16 residues. The germline CDR1 and CDR2 sequences are KGHSH and LQKENI. CDR3 sequence reads: CASSLGTGAINYGYTF. DNA of the CDR3: TGTGCCAGCTCACTCGGGACAGGAGCGATTAACTATGGCTACACCTTC. Variable domain in full (rest from reference TRBV18 and TRBJ1-2): NAGVMQNPRHLVRRRGQEARLRCSPMKGHSHVYWYRQLPEEGLKFMVYLQKENIIDESGMPKERFSAEFPKEGPSILRIQQVVRGDSAAYFCASSLGTGAINYGYTFGSGTRLTVV.

The chain uses TRBV5-1 and TRBJ1-2; D is perhaps TRBD1 (6 bases). The ends were cut back, 4 bases at V and 7 bases at J, with 20 bases in the middle. The length of the CDR3 is 15 residues. Germline loops: CDR1 SGHRS, CDR2 YFSETQ. CDR3 coding DNA: TGCGCCAGCAGCCCGGACAGCATAATACTTAGTGGCTACACCTTC. It codes for CASSPDSIILSGYTF.

The chain couples TRBV9 to TRBJ1-1, with a weak D call TRBD1 (5 bases). CDR1 and CDR2 from the germline V gene are SGDLS and YYNGEE. The CDR3 length is 13 residues. V gave up 1 base and J gave up 4 bases, with 8 bases separating them. CDR3 loop: CASSVTQATEAFF. The CDR3 nucleotides read TGTGCCAGCAGCGTAACACAGGCCACTGAAGCTTTCTTT.

The rearrangement uses TRBV20-1 and TRBJ1-2; no definite D call. Germline V gene sequence: CDR1 DFQATT, CDR2 SNEGSKA (reference sequence). V was shortened by 3 bases and J by 8 bases, with 7 bases between the two germline ends. This CDR3 spans 10 amino acids. CDR3 amino acids: CSARERGYTF. As DNA, the CDR3 is TGCAGTGCTAGGGAGAGGGGCTACACCTTC.

The chain links TRBV27 to TRBJ2-7; the D gene is possibly TRBD1 (5 bases). Germline V gene sequence: CDR1 MNHEY, CDR2 SMNVEV (reference sequence). CDR3 length equals 14 residues. V was trimmed by 0 bases and J by 3 bases, leaving 9 bases between them. DNA of the CDR3: TGTGCCAGCAGTTTATCGGGCAGGGACTACGAGCAGTACTTC. It specifies CASSLSGRDYEQYF.

The chain combines TRBV18 with TRBJ1-2; D unclear. Per the germline V gene, CDR1 is KGHSH and CDR2 is LQKENI. The CDR3 spans 14 residues. V was cut by 1 base and J by 6 bases, with 12 bases left in between. CDR3 region: CASSPLQSGDGYTF. As DNA, the CDR3 is TGTGCCAGCTCACCACTCCAAAGCGGGGATGGCTACACCTTC. Filled out from reference TRBV18 and TRBJ1-2, the complete variable domain reads NAGVMQNPRHLVRRRGQEARLRCSPMKGHSHVYWYRQLPEEGLKFMVYLQKENIIDESGMPKERFSAEFPKEGPSILRIQQVVRGDSAAYFCASSPLQSGDGYTFGSGTRLTVV.

V is TRBV3-1 (or the pseudogene TRBV3-2) and J is TRBJ1-1; TRBD1 might be the D (6 bases). CDR3 length: 14 residues. CDR1 LGHDT and CDR2 YNNKEL come from the germline V gene (reference sequence). V was cut by 0 bases and J by 6 bases, with 11 bases left in between. The CDR3 bases are TGTGCCAGCAGCCAAGATCACGGACAGCCTGAAGCTTTCTTT. The encoded protein is CASSQDHGQPEAFF.

The V gene is TRBV30, the J gene TRBJ2-1; 8 bases map to TRBD2. The CDR3 spans 15 residues. Germline loops: CDR1 GTSNPN, CDR2 SVGIG (reference sequence). Unmatched junction bases numbered 4, after V lost 0 bases and J lost 3 bases. CDR3 loop: CAWSVLAGYYNEQFF. The DNA of the CDR3 is TGTGCCTGGAGTGTATTAGCGGGGTACTACAATGAGCAGTTCTTC.